This T cell receptor beta chain was sequenced in a study of blood T cell repertoires in COVID-19. At the level of the study: T cells, B-cell-depleted T cells, or PBMCs supplied cDNA or gDNA.

In the authors' workflow: Estimates of nucleated cell counts were drawn from the amplification of reference gene primers. Sequencing used immunoSEQ multiplex PCR; TCRdb keeps in-frame clones, though not all of them. From that table come the V and J calls and clone size; the DNA was used to work out D and trimming. This table holds about 210,000 clones, about 90% found once. Germline assignment: CDR1 MNHEY and CDR2 SVGAGI. V lost 7 bases and J lost 1; bases outside the gene matches: 9. The CDR3 runs to 15 residues. Those who participated ranged in age from roughly 18 to 90 years and resided in under 25 US areas. Participant-given clinical history determined each cohort assignment.

This sequence joins TRBV6-5 and TRBJ1-2; 7 bases align to TRBD1. Sequencing used PBMCs or T cells enriched from blood (not recorded which). The receptor comes from a woman under 30 who had recovered from COVID-19. The CDR3 is CASIHNTGDNYGYTF. CDR3 nucleotides: TGTGCCAGCATTCACAACACAGGGGATAACTATGGCTACACCTTC.